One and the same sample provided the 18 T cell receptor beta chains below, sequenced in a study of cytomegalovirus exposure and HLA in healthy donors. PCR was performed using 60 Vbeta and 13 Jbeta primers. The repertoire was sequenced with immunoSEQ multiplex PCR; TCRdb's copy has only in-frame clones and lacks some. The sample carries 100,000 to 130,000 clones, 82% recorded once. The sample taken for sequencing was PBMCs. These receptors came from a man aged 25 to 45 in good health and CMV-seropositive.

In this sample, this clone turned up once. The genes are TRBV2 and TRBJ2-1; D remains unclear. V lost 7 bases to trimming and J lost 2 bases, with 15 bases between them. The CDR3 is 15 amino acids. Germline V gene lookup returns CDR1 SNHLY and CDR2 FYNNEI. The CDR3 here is CASTPWLVTYNEQFF. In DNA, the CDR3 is TGTGCCAGCACCCCCTGGTTAGTAACCTACAATGAGCAGTTCTTC.

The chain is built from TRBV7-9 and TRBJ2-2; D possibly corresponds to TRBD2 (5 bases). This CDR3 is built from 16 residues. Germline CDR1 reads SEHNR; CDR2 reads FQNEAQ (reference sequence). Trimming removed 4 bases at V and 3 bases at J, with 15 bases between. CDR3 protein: CASSSGIAGHTGELFF. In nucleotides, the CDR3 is TGTGCCAGCAGCTCCGGGATTGCGGGCCACACCGGGGAGCTGTTTTTT.

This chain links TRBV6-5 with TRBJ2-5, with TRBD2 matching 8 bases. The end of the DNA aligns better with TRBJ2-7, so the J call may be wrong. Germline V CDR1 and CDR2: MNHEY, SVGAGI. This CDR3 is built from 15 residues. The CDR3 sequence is CASSQRGGPTYEQYF. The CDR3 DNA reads TGTGCCAGCAGCCAACGGGGGGGACCAACCTACGAGCAGTACTTC.

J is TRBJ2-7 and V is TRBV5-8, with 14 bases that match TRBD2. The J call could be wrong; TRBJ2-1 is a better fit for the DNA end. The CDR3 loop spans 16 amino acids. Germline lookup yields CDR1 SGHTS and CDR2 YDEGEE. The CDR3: CASTWATSGGVREQFF. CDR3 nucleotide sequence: TGTGCCAGCACCTGGGCGACTAGCGGGGGGGTACGGGAGCAGTTCTTC.

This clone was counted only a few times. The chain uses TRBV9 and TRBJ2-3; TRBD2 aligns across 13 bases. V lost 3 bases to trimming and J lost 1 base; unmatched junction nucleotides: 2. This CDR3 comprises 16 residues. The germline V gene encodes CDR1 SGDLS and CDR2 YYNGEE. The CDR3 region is CASSAGTSGGTDTQYF. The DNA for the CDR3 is TGTGCCAGCAGCGCTGGGACTAGCGGGGGCACAGATACGCAGTATTTT. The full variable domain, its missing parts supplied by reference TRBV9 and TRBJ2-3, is DSGVTQTPKHLITATGQRVTLRCSPRSGDLSVYWYQQSLDQGLQFLIQYYNGEERAKGNILERFSAQQFPDLHSELNLSSLELGDSALYFCASSAGTSGGTDTQYFGPGTRLTVL.

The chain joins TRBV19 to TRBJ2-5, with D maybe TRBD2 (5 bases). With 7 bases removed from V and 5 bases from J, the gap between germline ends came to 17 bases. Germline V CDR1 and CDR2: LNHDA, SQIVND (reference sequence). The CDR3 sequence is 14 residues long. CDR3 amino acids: CASTAGSLGETQYF. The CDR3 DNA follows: TGTGCCAGTACGGCGGGCTCCCTAGGCGAGACCCAGTACTTC.

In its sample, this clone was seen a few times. The CDR3: CASSEATATNEKLFF. In DNA, the CDR3 is TGTGCCAGCAGTGAAGCGACAGCAACTAATGAAAAACTGTTTTTT. The chain has TRBV6-1 and TRBJ1-4; D is perhaps TRBD1 (5 bases). This CDR3 contains 15 residues. From germline, CDR1 is MNHNS and CDR2 SASEGT. Trimming took off 0 bases at V and 0 bases at J, with 5 bases between the two ends.

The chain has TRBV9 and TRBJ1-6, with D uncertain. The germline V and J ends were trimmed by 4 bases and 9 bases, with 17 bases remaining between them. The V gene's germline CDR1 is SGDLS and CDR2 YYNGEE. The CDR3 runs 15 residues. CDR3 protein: CASSPNAVSGSPLHF. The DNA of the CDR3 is TGTGCCAGCAGCCCGAATGCGGTCTCCGGTTCACCCCTCCACTTT.

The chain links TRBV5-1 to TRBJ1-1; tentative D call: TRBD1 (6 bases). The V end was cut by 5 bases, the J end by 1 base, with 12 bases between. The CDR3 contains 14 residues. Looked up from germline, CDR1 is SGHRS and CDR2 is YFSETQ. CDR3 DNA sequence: TGCGCCAGCAGTCAGGGGTGGACGAACACTGAAGCTTTCTTT. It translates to CASSQGWTNTEAFF.

The CDR3, as DNA: TGTGCCAGCAGCTTAGCGGGGAGGTATCAACGGACCCAGTACTTC. Translating gives CASSLAGRYQRTQYF. The chain recombines TRBV7-2 with TRBJ2-5, with D possibly matching TRBD2 (6 bases). The CDR3 is 15 residues long. Trimming left V 0 bases short and J 7 bases short, with 15 bases between. The V gene's germline CDR1 is SGHTA and CDR2 FQGNSA. The full variable domain, in which reference TRBV7-2 and TRBJ2-5 provide the parts outside the CDR3, is GAGVSQSPSNKVTEKGKDVELRCDPISGHTALYWYRQSLGQGLEFLIYFQGNSAPDKSGLPSDRFSAERTGGSVSTLTIQRTQQEDSAVYLCASSLAGRYQRTQYFGPGTRLLVL.

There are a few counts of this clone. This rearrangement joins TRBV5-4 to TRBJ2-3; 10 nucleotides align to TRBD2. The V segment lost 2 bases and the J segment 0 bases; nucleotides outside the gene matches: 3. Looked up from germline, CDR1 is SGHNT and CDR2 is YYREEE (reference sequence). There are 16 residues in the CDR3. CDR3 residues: CASSFSGGTSTDTQYF. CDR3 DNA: TGTGCCAGCAGCTTTAGCGGGGGGACTAGCACAGATACGCAGTATTTT.

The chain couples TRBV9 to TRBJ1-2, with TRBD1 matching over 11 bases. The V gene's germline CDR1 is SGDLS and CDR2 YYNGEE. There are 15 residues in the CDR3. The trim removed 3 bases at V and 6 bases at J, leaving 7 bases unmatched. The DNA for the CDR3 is TGTGCCAGCAGCGCCGGGACAGGGGGAGCGGATGGCTACACCTTC. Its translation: CASSAGTGGADGYTF.

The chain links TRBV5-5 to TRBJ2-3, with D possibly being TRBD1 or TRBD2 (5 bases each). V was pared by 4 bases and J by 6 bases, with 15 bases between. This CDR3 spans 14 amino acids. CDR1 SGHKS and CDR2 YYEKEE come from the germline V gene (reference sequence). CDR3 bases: TGTGCCAGCAGCGTGGGACGGGTTATTGATACGCAGTATTTT. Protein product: CASSVGRVIDTQYF. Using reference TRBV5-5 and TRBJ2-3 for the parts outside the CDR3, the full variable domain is DAGVTQSPTHLIKTRGQQVTLRCSPISGHKSVSWYQQVLGQGPQFIFQYYEKEERGRGNFPDRFSARQFPNYSSELNVNALLLGDSALYLCASSVGRVIDTQYFGPGTRLTVL.

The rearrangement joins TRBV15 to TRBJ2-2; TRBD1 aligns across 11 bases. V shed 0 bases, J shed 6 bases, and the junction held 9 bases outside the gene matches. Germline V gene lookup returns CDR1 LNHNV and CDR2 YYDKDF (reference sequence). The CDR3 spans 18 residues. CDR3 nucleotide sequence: TGTGCCACCAGCAGAGACCTCCGGGACAGGGGGAAAGCCGGGGAGCTGTTTTTT. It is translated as CATSRDLRDRGKAGELFF.

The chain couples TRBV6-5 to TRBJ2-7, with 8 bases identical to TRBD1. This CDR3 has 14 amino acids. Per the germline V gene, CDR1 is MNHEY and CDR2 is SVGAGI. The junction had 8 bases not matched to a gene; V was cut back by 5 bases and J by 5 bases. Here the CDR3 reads CASSRQGREDEQYF. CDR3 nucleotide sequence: TGTGCCAGCAGTCGACAGGGGAGAGAGGACGAGCAGTACTTC.

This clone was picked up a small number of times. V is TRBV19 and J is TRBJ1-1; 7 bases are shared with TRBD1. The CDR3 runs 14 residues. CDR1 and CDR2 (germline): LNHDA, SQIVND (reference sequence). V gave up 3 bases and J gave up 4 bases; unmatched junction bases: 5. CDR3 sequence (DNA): TGTGCCAGTAGTATCGCTGCAGGGGGCACTGAAGCTTTCTTT. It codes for CASSIAAGGTEAFF. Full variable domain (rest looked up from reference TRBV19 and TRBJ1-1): DGGITQSPKYLFRKEGQNVTLSCEQNLNHDAMYWYRQDPGQGLRLIYYSQIVNDFQKGDIAEGYSVSREKKESFPLTVTSAQKNPTAFYLCASSIAAGGTEAFFGQGTRLTVV.

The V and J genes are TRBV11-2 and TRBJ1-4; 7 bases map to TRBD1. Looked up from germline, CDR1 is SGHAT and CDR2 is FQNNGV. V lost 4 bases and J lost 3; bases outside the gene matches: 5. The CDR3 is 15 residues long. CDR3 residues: CASSSPTGPNEKLFF. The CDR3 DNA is TGTGCCAGCAGCTCCCCGACAGGGCCTAATGAAAAACTGTTTTTT.

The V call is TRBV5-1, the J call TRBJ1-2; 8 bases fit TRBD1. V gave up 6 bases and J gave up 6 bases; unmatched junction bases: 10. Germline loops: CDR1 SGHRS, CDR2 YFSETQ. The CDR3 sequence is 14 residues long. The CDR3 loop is CASTWVGTGDGYTF. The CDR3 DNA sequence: TGCGCCAGCACCTGGGTCGGGACAGGCGATGGCTACACCTTC.